This T cell receptor (beta chain) came from a study of blood T cell repertoires in COVID-19. Study information: Spain, Italy and the United States supplied samples that represented acute and convalescent COVID-19. The cDNA or gDNA used as material had been derived from T cells, B-cell-depleted T cells, or PBMCs.

After removal of 0 bases from V and 4 bases from J, the junction contained 10 bases not matched to a gene. The CDR3 loop spans 17 amino acids. As processed by the authors: For nucleated cells, counts were estimated from reference gene primer amplification. The table came from immunoSEQ multiplex PCR; TCRdb's copy has only in-frame clones and leaves some out. V, J and clone size reflect that table, while D and trimming were determined from the DNA. In the table there are around 110,000 clones, around four fifths of which are singletons. This chain uses TRBV23-1 with TRBJ2-5; the match to TRBD1 covers 8 bases. TRBV23-1 falls under the ORF class, with uncertain function. Sample: peripheral blood. The origin of this receptor is a man aged 25-45 years with acute or convalescent COVID-19. The CDR3 coding sequence is TGCGCCAGCAGTCAATCAGTTCAGGGGGCGTTTCGAGAGACCCAGTACTTC. Protein product: CASSQSVQGAFRETQYF.